This section outlines one T cell receptor beta chain sequence together with its context. The entry originates in a study of blood T cell repertoires in COVID-19. Sequencing used immunoSEQ multiplex PCR; TCRdb keeps in-frame clones, though not all of them. The top ten clones hold approximately 8.2% of a sample with about 170,000 clones, around four fifths of them seen once. This CDR3 is built from 15 residues. The V gene's germline CDR1 is PRHDT and CDR2 FYEKMQ (reference sequence). The V end was cut by 5 bases, the J end by 3 bases, with 16 bases between. Sequenced material: peripheral blood. The receptor was isolated from a woman aged 80 or over with COVID-19, enrolled during active disease. This chain joins TRBV13 and TRBJ1-2; weak D call: TRBD1 (5 bases). Here the CDR3 DNA reads TGTGCCAGCAGCCCGAAATACAGGTACGACTATGGCTACACCTTC. Its translation: CASSPKYRYDYGYTF. The full variable domain, with the rest looked up from reference TRBV13 and TRBJ1-2, is AAGVIQSPRHLIKEKRETATLKCYPIPRHDTVYWYQQGPGQDPQFLISFYEKMQSDKGSIPDRFSAQQFSDYHSELNMSSLELGDSALYFCASSPKYRYDYGYTFGSGTRLTVV.